This T cell receptor (beta chain) was recorded in a study of vaccination and CD4 T cells after COVID-19. This clonotype was found once. The antigen is not known. Noted treatment: roughly 11-day PBMC culture with coronavirus spike peptide pools or control peptides (ViraFEST assay). The Oncomine TCR Beta short-read assay sequenced DNA from cultured CD4+ T cells. Each CDR3 protein gets one entry after TCRdb re-called the PCR reads with MiXCR. The sample includes around 10,000 distinct CDR3 sequences, roughly 72% seen only once; the top ten take about 9.3%. The CDR3 contains 16 residues. CDR1 and CDR2 (germline): SGHKS, YYEKEE (reference sequence). Trimming took 4 bases from V and 0 from J, leaving 14 bases between them.

The rearrangement joins TRBV5-5 to TRBJ1-3; maybe TRBD1 (6 bases). What was sequenced was CD4+ T cells from blood, cultured in vitro. The TCR comes from a human donor who had recovered from COVID-19. The CDR3 DNA sequence: TGTGCCAGCAGCCCCCGGTCGGGGGCCTCTGGAAACACCATATATTTT. It encodes CASSPRSGASGNTIYF.